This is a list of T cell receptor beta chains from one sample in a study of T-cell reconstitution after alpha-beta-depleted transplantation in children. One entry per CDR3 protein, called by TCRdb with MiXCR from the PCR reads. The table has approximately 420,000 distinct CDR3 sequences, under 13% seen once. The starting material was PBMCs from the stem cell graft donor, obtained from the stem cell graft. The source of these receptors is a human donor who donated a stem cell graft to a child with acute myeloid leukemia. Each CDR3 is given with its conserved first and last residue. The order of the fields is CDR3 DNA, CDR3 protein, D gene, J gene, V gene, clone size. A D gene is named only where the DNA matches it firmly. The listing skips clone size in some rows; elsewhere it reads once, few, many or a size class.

TGTGCCAGCAGGCAGAGGAACACCGGGGAGCTGTTTTTT	CASRQRNTGELFF	NA	TRBJ2-2	TRBV6-6	NA
TGTGCCAGTACTTCATCCCGGGACGGTTACGAGCAGTACTTC	CASTSSRDGYEQYF	NA	TRBJ2-7	TRBV19	NA
TGCAGTGCTGTACAGGGCACCGGGGAGCTGTTTTTT	CSAVQGTGELFF	NA	TRBJ2-2	TRBV20-1	NA
TGCGCCAGCAGCGCAGGGGTAGTGCCCAATGAGCAGTTCTTC	CASSAGVVPNEQFF	NA	TRBJ2-1	TRBV5-1	NA
TGTGCCAGCAGCTTAGTGGGATTTGGGGGACAGCCCCAGCATTTT	CASSLVGFGGQPQHF	NA	TRBJ1-5	TRBV7-8	NA
TGTGCCATCAGTCGTAATAGCGGGAGGGTCAATGAGCAGTTCTTC	CAISRNSGRVNEQFF	TRBD2	TRBJ2-1	TRBV10-3	NA
TGTGCCAGCAGTTTCGCCGACAATGAGCAGTTCTTC	CASSFADNEQFF	NA	TRBJ2-1	TRBV12-3/TRBV12-4	many
TGCAGCGTGGCCAACCAGGGTGGCACTGAAGCTTTCTTT	CSVANQGGTEAFF	NA	TRBJ1-1	TRBV29-1	NA
TGTGCCAGCAGCTCCCACGAGCCTAGGACCAAAAACATTCAGTACTTC	CASSSHEPRTKNIQYF	NA	TRBJ2-4	TRBV7-3	NA
TGCAGTGCTAGAGGGACAGGGATCAATGAGCAGTTCTTC	CSARGTGINEQFF	TRBD1	TRBJ2-1	TRBV20-1	NA
TGTGCCATGAAGCGGGACCCCACAGATACGCAGTATTTT	CAMKRDPTDTQYF	TRBD2	TRBJ2-3	TRBV10-3	NA
TGTGCCAGCAGCCGGGACAGTCCCTACGAGCAGTACTTC	CASSRDSPYEQYF	TRBD1	TRBJ2-7	TRBV12-3/TRBV12-4	NA
TGTGCCAGCAGCCGGATACAGGAGAGCACAGATACGCAGTATTTT	CASSRIQESTDTQYF	NA	TRBJ2-3	TRBV6-5	many
TGCGCCAGCAGCCCCAGCGGGAGTAGGAACACCGGGGAGCTGTTTTTT	CASSPSGSRNTGELFF	TRBD2	TRBJ2-2	TRBV4-3	few
TGTGCCAGCAGTTTAACCTACCGCGGGGGGCCAGAGACCCAGTACTTC	CASSLTYRGGPETQYF	TRBD2	TRBJ2-5	TRBV12-3/TRBV12-4	NA
TGTGCCAGCAGTTTAAGAGGGTGGGGGGGGCTTCACAATGAGCAGTTCTTC	CASSLRGWGGLHNEQFF	NA	TRBJ2-1	TRBV12-3/TRBV12-4	few
TGCAGCGGTGCCCCTCGGGTAACGGGCAATGAGCAGTTCTTC	CSGAPRVTGNEQFF	NA	TRBJ2-1	TRBV29-1	NA
TGCGCCAGCAGCTATTTGGACTTGGCCGGGGAGCTGTTTTTT	CASSYLDLAGELFF	NA	TRBJ2-2	TRBV5-1	NA
TGTGCCAGCAGCAAGAAAGAGACCCAGTACTTC	CASSKKETQYF	NA	TRBJ2-5	TRBV7-2	many
TGTGCCAGCGGCCTCGGGGAAAACACCGGGGAGCTGTTTTTT	CASGLGENTGELFF	NA	TRBJ2-2	TRBV7-2	many
TGCAGCGTAAACAGGATTGACACAGATACGCAGTATTTT	CSVNRIDTDTQYF	NA	TRBJ2-3	TRBV29-1	few
TGTGCCAGCAGTTACCCCCAGGGCTACGAGCAGTACTTC	CASSYPQGYEQYF	NA	TRBJ2-7	TRBV6-2/TRBV6-3	few
TGTGCCAGCAGCCTTAACGGGGACTCTGGAAACACCATATATTTT	CASSLNGDSGNTIYF	NA	TRBJ1-3	TRBV12-3/TRBV12-4	few
TGTGCCATCAGTGAGTCCAACAGGCAAGAGACCCAGTACTTC	CAISESNRQETQYF	NA	TRBJ2-5	TRBV10-3	NA
TGTGCCAGCAGCGCAGGATGGGACGCGATCAATGAGCAGTTCTTC	CASSAGWDAINEQFF	NA	TRBJ2-1	TRBV5-5	few
TGCGCCAGCAGCTTGAAGGGGAACACCGGGGAGCTGTTTTTT	CASSLKGNTGELFF	NA	TRBJ2-2	TRBV5-1	many
TGTGCCAGCCGGCAAGAGACCTACGAGCAGTACTTC	CASRQETYEQYF	NA	TRBJ2-7	TRBV2	few
TGCGCCAGCAGCTTGGCAGGGGGCCGCCTTGGCTACACCTTC	CASSLAGGRLGYTF	TRBD1	TRBJ1-2	TRBV5-1	few
TGTGCCAGCAGCCCACGGTCGGAGGGCCAAGAGACCCAGTACTTC	CASSPRSEGQETQYF	NA	TRBJ2-5	TRBV7-9	NA
TGTGCCAGCAGTTTAGCGATCGATGGGGGAAGAGACGGGGAGCTGTTTTTT	CASSLAIDGGRDGELFF	NA	TRBJ2-2	TRBV12-3/TRBV12-4	NA
TGTGCCAGCAGCCCAGGGGGGATAGCCACAGATACGCAGTATTTT	CASSPGGIATDTQYF	NA	TRBJ2-3	TRBV9	many
TGTGCCAGCAAGGCCAGGACAGCTCCCACCGGGGAGCTGTTTTTT	CASKARTAPTGELFF	NA	TRBJ2-2	TRBV7-2	NA
TGTGCCATCAGCCTACCCCCGGGACAGTATAACTATGGCTACACCTTC	CAISLPPGQYNYGYTF	TRBD1	TRBJ1-2	TRBV10-3	NA
TGTGCCAGCAGTTACTCGACACTGGTCGCGACCCAGTACTTC	CASSYSTLVATQYF	NA	TRBJ2-5	TRBV6-5	few
TGTGCCAGCAGCCAAGATGGGACTAGCGGGGGGGCGTCCTACAATGAGCAGTTCTTC	CASSQDGTSGGASYNEQFF	TRBD2	TRBJ2-1	TRBV4-2	NA
TGCAGTGCTGCTTCGGGACTAGGTCTCAATGAGCAGTTCTTC	CSAASGLGLNEQFF	TRBD2	TRBJ2-1	TRBV20-1	NA
TGTGCCAGCAGTGGGACGGCCCAAGAGACCCAGTACTTC	CASSGTAQETQYF	NA	TRBJ2-5	TRBV12-3/TRBV12-4	many
TGCGCCAGCAGAGAGACGTGGCGGGGGTTCACAGGTACGCAGTATTTT	CASRETWRGFTGTQYF	TRBD2	TRBJ2-3	TRBV5-1	NA
TGTGCCACCAGCCAAGACGGGGCGGGAGTAGGGACCTACGAGCAGTACTTC	CATSQDGAGVGTYEQYF	TRBD2	TRBJ2-7	TRBV3-1	NA
TGCGCCAGCAGCTTGTCGACGGGGAGCACAGATACGCAGTATTTT	CASSLSTGSTDTQYF	NA	TRBJ2-3	TRBV5-1	few
TGTGCCAGCAGCGGGGACAGGGAGGTGAGCAATCAGCCCCAGCATTTT	CASSGDREVSNQPQHF	TRBD1	TRBJ1-5	TRBV7-3	many
TGTGCCAGCAGCTTAGAAGTGACTAGACACGAGCAGTACTTC	CASSLEVTRHEQYF	NA	TRBJ2-7	TRBV7-2	few
TGCGCCAGCAGCCCGCTCCAGGGGGCGCGGGGTCAGCCCCAGCATTTT	CASSPLQGARGQPQHF	TRBD1	TRBJ1-5	TRBV4-1	NA
TGCGCCAGCAGTGATTTTATAGGACAGTATACCTACGAGCAGTACTTC	CASSDFIGQYTYEQYF	NA	TRBJ2-7	TRBV10-2	many
TGTGCCAGTAGCCCTGACCCGACTGTCGTGACCCAGTACTTC	CASSPDPTVVTQYF	NA	TRBJ2-5	TRBV19	few